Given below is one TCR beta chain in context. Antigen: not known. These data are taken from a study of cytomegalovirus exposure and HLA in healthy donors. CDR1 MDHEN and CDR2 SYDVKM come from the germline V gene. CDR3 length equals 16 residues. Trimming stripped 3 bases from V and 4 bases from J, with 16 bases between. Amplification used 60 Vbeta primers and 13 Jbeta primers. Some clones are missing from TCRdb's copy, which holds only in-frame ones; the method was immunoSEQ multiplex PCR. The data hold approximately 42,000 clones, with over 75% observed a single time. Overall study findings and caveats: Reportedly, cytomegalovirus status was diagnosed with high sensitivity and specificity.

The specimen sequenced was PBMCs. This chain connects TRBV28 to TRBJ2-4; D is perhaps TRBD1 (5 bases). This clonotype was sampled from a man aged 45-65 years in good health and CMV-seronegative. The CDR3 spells CASSLRRSQGKNIQYF. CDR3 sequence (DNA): TGTGCCAGCAGTTTGCGCAGGTCCCAGGGAAAAAACATTCAGTACTTC.